This passage covers 2 T cell receptor beta chains from one sample sequenced in a study of cytomegalovirus exposure and HLA in healthy donors. Sequencing was performed with immunoSEQ multiplex PCR; in TCRdb, only in-frame clones are kept and a portion is missing. Among around 70,000 clones, around 94% were seen once, and the ten largest hold roughly 1.5%. Sequencing was performed on PBMCs. The receptors were sampled from a man younger than 35 in good health and CMV-seropositive.

The J gene is TRBJ2-2, the V gene TRBV4-1, with D hard to call. Germline V lookup: CDR1 MGHRA, CDR2 YSYEKL. V was pared by 3 bases and J by 0 bases, with 17 bases between. The CDR3 loop spans 18 amino acids. The CDR3 DNA follows: TGCGCCAGCAGCCAGCATCGGGTCCCGTTCGCGAACACCGGGGAGCTGTTTTTT. Translated: CASSQHRVPFANTGELFF.

The chain has TRBV2 and TRBJ1-1; 10 bases are a match to TRBD1. With V trimmed by 8 bases and J by 4 bases, 1 base remained unmatched. The CDR3 consists of 12 residues. Germline loops: CDR1 SNHLY, CDR2 FYNNEI. CDR3 residues: CASRQGATEAFF. CDR3 in DNA: TGTGCCAGCCGACAGGGGGCCACTGAAGCTTTCTTT.